This T cell receptor (beta chain) was obtained from a study of OX40 agonist ivuxolimab in advanced cancers. Broader study findings: Clones of CD4+ and CD8+ blood T cells grew by week 6 at doses of 0.1 to 3.0 mg/kg.

Of note for this clone: Its antigen is currently unknown.

Generated by immunoSEQ multiplex PCR, the TCRdb table keeps only in-frame clones and is missing some. The sample lists 70,000 or so clones, about 86% occurring once. Germline V lookup: CDR1 MGHRA, CDR2 YSYEKL. The CDR3 contains 15 residues. V lost 0 bases to trimming and J lost 4 bases, with 9 bases between them. The sequence was obtained from an adult with an advanced solid tumor such as melanoma, head and neck, liver or kidney cancer. The source material was CD4+ or CD8+ T cells sorted from blood, sampled in a trial of the OX40 agonist ivuxolimab. The rearrangement joins TRBV4-1 to TRBJ1-4; TRBD1 is a possible D gene (6 bases). The CDR3 DNA reads TGCGCCAGCAGCCAAGAGTGGGACAATAATGAAAAACTGTTTTTT. Translation gives CASSQEWDNNEKLFF.